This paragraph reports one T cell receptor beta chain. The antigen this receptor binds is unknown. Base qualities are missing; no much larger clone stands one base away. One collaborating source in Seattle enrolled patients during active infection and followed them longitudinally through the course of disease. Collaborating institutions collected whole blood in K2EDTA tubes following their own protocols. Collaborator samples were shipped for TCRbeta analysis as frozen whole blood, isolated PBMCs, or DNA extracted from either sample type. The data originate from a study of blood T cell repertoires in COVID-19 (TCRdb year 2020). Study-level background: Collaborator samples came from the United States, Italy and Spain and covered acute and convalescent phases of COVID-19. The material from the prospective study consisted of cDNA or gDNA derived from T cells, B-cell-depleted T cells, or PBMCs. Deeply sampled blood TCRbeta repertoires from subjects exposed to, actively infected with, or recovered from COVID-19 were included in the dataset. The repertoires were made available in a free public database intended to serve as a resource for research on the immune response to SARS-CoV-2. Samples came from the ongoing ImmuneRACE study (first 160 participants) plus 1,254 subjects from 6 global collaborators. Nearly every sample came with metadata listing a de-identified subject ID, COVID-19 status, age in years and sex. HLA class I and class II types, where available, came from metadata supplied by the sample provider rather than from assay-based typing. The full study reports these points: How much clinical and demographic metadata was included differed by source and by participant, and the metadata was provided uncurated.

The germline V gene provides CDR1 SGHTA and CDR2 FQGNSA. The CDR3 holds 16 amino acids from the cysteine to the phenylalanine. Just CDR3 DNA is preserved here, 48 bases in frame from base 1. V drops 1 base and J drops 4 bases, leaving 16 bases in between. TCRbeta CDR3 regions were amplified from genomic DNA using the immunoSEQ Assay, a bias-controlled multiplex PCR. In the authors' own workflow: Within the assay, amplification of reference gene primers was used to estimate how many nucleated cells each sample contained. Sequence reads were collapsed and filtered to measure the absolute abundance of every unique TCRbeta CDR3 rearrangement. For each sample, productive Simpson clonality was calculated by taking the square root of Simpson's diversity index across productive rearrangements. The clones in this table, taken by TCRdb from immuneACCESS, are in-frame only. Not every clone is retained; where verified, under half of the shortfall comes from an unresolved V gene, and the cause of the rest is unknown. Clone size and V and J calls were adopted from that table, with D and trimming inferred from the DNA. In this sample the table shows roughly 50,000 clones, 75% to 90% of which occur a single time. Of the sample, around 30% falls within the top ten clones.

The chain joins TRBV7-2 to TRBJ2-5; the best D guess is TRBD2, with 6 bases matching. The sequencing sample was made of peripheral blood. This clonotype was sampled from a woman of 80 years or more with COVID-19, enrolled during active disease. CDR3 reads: CASSLERWAGRETQYF. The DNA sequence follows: TGTGCCAGCAGCTTAGAACGGTGGGCGGGAAGAGAGACCCAGTACTTC. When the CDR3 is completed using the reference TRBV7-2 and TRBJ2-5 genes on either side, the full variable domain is GAGVSQSPSNKVTEKGKDVELRCDPISGHTALYWYRQSLGQGLEFLIYFQGNSAPDKSGLPSDRFSAERTGGSVSTLTIQRTQQEDSAVYLCASSLERWAGRETQYFGPGTRLLVL.